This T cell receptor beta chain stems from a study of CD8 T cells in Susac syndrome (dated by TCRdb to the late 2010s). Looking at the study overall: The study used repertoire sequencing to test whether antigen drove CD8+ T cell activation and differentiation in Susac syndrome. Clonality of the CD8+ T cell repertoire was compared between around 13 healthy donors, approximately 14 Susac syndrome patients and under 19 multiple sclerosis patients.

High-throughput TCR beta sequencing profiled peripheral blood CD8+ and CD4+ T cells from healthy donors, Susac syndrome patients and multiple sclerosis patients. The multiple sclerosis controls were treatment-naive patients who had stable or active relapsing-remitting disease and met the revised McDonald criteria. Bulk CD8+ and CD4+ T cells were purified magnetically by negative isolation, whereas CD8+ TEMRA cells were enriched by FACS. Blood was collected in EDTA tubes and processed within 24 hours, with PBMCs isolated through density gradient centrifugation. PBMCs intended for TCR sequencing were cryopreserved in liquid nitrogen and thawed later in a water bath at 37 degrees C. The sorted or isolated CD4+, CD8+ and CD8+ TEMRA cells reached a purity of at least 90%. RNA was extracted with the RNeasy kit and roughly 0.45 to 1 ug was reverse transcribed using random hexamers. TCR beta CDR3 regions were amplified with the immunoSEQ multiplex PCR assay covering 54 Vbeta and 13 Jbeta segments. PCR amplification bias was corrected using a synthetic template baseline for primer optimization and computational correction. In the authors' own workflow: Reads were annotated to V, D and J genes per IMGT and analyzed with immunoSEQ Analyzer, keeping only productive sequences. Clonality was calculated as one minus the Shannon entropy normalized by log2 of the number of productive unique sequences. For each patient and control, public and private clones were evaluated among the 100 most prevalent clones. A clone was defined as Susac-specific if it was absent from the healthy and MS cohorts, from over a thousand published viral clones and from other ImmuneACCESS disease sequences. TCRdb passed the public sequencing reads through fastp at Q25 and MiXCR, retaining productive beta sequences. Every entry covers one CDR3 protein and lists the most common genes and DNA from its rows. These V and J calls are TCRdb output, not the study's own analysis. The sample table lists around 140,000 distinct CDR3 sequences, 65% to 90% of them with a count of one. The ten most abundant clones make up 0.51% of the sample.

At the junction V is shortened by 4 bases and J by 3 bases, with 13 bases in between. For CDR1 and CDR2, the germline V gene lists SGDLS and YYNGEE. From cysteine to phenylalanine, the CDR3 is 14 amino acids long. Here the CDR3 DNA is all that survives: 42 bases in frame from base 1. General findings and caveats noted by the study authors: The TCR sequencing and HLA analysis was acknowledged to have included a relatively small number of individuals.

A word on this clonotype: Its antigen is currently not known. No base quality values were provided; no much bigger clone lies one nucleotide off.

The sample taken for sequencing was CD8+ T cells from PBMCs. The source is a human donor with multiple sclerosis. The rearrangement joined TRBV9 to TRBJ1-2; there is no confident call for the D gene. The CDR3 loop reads CASSPEGPDYGYTF. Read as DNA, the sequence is TGTGCCAGCAGCCCCGAGGGTCCGGACTATGGCTACACCTTC.